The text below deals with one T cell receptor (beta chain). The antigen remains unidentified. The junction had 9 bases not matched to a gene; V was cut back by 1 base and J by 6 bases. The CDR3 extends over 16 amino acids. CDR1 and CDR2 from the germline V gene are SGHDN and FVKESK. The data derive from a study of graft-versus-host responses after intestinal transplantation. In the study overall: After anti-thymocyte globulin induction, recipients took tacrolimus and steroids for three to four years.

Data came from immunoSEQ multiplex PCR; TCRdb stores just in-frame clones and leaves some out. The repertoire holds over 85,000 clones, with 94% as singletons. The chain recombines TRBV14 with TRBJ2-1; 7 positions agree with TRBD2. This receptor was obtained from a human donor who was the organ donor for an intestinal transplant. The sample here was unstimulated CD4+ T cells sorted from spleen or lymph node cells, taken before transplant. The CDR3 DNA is TGTGCCAGCAGCCAAGTGGGAGCGGGGCTAGGCAATGAGCAGTTCTTC. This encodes CASSQVGAGLGNEQFF. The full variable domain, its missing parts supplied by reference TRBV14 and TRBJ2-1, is EAGVTQFPSHSVIEKGQTVTLRCDPISGHDNLYWYRRVMGKEIKFLLHFVKESKQDESGMPNNRFLAERTGGTYSTLKVQPAELEDSGVYFCASSQVGAGLGNEQFFGPGTRLTVL.